What follows are 4 T cell receptor beta chains derived from one specimen sequenced in a study of blood T cell repertoires in COVID-19. Method: immunoSEQ multiplex PCR; TCRdb's copy keeps in-frame clones and lacks some. The data show a few hundred thousand clones, roughly nine tenths seen once. Sequencing used PBMCs or T cells enriched from blood (not recorded which). Receptor source: a woman in her twenties or thirties who had recovered from COVID-19.

The rearrangement uses TRBV30 and TRBJ2-7; D remains unclear. The CDR3 runs 13 residues. The V and J ends lost 1 base and 2 bases respectively, with 9 bases between them. The germline V gene has CDR1 GTSNPN and CDR2 SVGIG (reference sequence). CDR3 loop: CAWSGRSTYEQYF. The CDR3 nucleotides read TGTGCCTGGAGTGGCAGGTCAACCTACGAGCAGTACTTC.

The chain joins TRBV5-4 to TRBJ2-5, with 9 bases that match TRBD1. V shed 3 bases and J 6 bases; nucleotides not matched to a gene: 6. The CDR3 extends over 14 amino acids. Germline V gene lookup returns CDR1 SGHNT and CDR2 YYREEE (reference sequence). The CDR3 reads CASSWTGEGKTQYF. The CDR3 DNA sequence: TGTGCCAGCAGCTGGACAGGGGAGGGGAAGACCCAGTACTTC.

The chain uses TRBV5-5 and TRBJ2-5, with 9 bases matching TRBD1. V lost 4 bases and J lost 4; bases outside the gene matches: 11. In germline, CDR1 is SGHKS, CDR2 YYEKEE (reference sequence). The CDR3 has 16 amino acids. CDR3 DNA: TGTGCCAGCAGCGTCACCGGGACAGGGCAAGGAGAGACCCAGTACTTC. Translated, it gives CASSVTGTGQGETQYF.

The chain carries TRBV5-5 and TRBJ1-1, with D unclear. V was cut by 1 base and J by 11 bases, with 18 bases left in between. Germline lookup yields CDR1 SGHKS and CDR2 YYEKEE (reference sequence). This CDR3 comprises 14 residues. Here the CDR3 DNA reads TGTGCCAGCAGCTTGATGGGCAGGCTCGATGGGGCTTTCTTT. Its translation is CASSLMGRLDGAFF.